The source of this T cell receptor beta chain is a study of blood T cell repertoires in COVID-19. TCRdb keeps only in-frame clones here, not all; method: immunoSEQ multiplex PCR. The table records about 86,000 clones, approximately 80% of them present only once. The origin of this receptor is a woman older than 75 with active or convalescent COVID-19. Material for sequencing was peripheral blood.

This chain's CDR3 is CASSDARVGEAFF. As DNA, the CDR3 is TGTGCCAGCAGTGATGCCAGGGTGGGTGAAGCTTTCTTT. This chain uses TRBV25-1 with TRBJ1-1; D is perhaps TRBD1 (5 bases). The CDR3 length is 13 residues. Germline assignment: CDR1 MGHDK and CDR2 SYGVNS. V was shortened by 3 bases and J by 7 bases, with 12 bases between the two germline ends.